The 27 T cell receptor beta chains listed next were all sequenced from one sample in a study of CD8 T cells in Susac syndrome. Random-hexamer reverse transcription was applied to roughly 0.5 to 1 ug RNA. MiXCR was run by TCRdb on the immunoSEQ multiplex PCR reads, yielding one entry per CDR3 protein. The table records about 210,000 distinct CDR3 sequences, about 95% of them present only once. Material: CD4+ T cells from PBMCs. The receptors were gathered from a human donor with multiple sclerosis.

The chain links TRBV20-1 to TRBJ1-2; TRBD1 is a possible D gene (6 bases). This CDR3 comprises 14 residues. Trimming stripped 2 bases from V and 4 bases from J, with 14 bases between. CDR1 and CDR2 (germline): DFQATT, SNEGSKA (reference sequence). CDR3: CSARIGTNSYGYTF. DNA for the CDR3: TGCAGTGCTAGAATAGGGACAAACAGCTATGGCTACACCTTC.

The gene calls are TRBV20-1 and TRBJ1-2, with 7 bases identical to TRBD1. The V and J ends lost 3 bases and 6 bases, in that order; junction bases with no gene match: 4. Germline assignment: CDR1 DFQATT and CDR2 SNEGSKA (reference sequence). CDR3 length equals 12 residues. The CDR3 reads CSARRGGHGYTF. CDR3 DNA: TGCAGTGCTAGGAGAGGGGGCCATGGCTACACCTTC.

Worth noting for this clonotype: One end of the junction is discordant with germline, which a read error may explain. The CDR3, as DNA: TGCAGTGCCAGAGCAGAGGGGGGAAACACCATATATTTT. Amino acids: CSARAEGGNTIYF. The chain links TRBV20-1 to TRBJ1-3; a possible D gene is TRBD1 (5 bases). This CDR3 contains 13 residues. Germline V CDR1 and CDR2: DFQATT, SNEGSKA (reference sequence).

The V gene is TRBV5-1, the J gene TRBJ2-1, with TRBD1 matching over 9 bases. V trimming: 4 bases; J trimming: 1 base; junction bases outside the gene matches: 9. The CDR3 covers 17 residues. Germline loops: CDR1 SGHRS, CDR2 YFSETQ. The CDR3 region is CASSRTRDRASYNEQFF. In DNA, the CDR3 is TGCGCCAGCAGCCGTACCCGGGACAGGGCTTCCTACAATGAGCAGTTCTTC.

The rearrangement links TRBV10-3 to TRBJ2-5; 7 bases match TRBD2. Germline V CDR1 and CDR2: ENHRY, SYGVKD. V was clipped by 8 bases and J by 5 bases; unmatched bases: 11. This CDR3 is 14 amino acids long. The chain's CDR3 is CAIGPSSGGETQYF. CDR3 sequence (DNA): TGTGCCATCGGACCGTCTAGCGGTGGGGAGACCCAGTACTTC.

CDR3 DNA sequence: TGTGCCAGCAGATTGGACAGCAAAAACATTCAGTACTTC. Protein sequence: CASRLDSKNIQYF. The rearrangement joins TRBV2 to TRBJ2-4, with D tentatively TRBD1 (6 bases). V dropped 6 bases and J dropped 3 bases, with 9 bases sitting between them. This CDR3 region has 13 residues. The V gene's germline CDR1 is SNHLY and CDR2 FYNNEI.

This chain uses TRBV30 with TRBJ2-5; D not resolved. The CDR3 spans 12 residues. CDR1 is GTSNPN, CDR2 SVGIG, per germline (reference sequence). V was trimmed by 3 bases and J by 5 bases, leaving 10 bases between them. The CDR3 sequence: CAWRDFLETQYF. For the CDR3, the DNA is TGTGCCTGGAGGGATTTTTTGGAGACCCAGTACTTC.

The chain employs TRBV18 and TRBJ2-2, with D perhaps given as TRBD1 or TRBD2 (5 bases each). The CDR3 spans 14 residues. Germline lookup yields CDR1 KGHSH and CDR2 LQKENI. V was cut by 6 bases and J by 5 bases, with 13 bases left in between. The CDR3 protein is CASSPVGTTGELFF. DNA of the CDR3: TGTGCCAGCTCGCCCGTAGGGACGACCGGGGAGCTGTTTTTT.

This chain joins TRBV19 and TRBJ2-7; the match to TRBD2 covers 10 bases. Losses at the gene ends were 2 bases for V and 8 bases for J; bases not matched to a gene: 3. CDR1 is LNHDA, CDR2 SQIVND, per germline (reference sequence). There are 13 residues in the CDR3. CDR3 protein: CASSILAGAQQYF. CDR3 DNA: TGTGCCAGTAGTATACTAGCGGGAGCGCAGCAGTACTTC.

The rearrangement links TRBV20-1 to TRBJ1-2, with unresolved D. Looked up from germline, CDR1 is DFQATT and CDR2 is SNEGSKA (reference sequence). Trimming left V 1 base short and J 8 bases short, with 14 bases between. The CDR3 loop spans 13 amino acids. The CDR3 reads CSARGSGDRGYTF. The CDR3 nucleotides read TGCAGTGCTAGAGGTTCCGGGGATCGGGGCTACACCTTC.

The chain is built from TRBV18 and TRBJ2-3; 9 bases are a match to TRBD2. The CDR3 consists of 14 residues. The germline V gene encodes CDR1 KGHSH and CDR2 LQKENI. With 6 bases clipped from V and 3 bases from J, the junction kept 4 bases outside the gene matches. CDR3 sequence: CASSRGLATDTQYF. The CDR3 DNA reads as TGTGCCAGCTCCCGCGGACTAGCGACAGATACGCAGTATTTT.

The gene calls are TRBV11-1 and TRBJ2-1, with TRBD2 matching 9 bases. The germline gives CDR1 SGHAT, CDR2 FQDESV (reference sequence). The CDR3 contains 15 residues. The V and J ends lost 4 bases and 2 bases, in that order; junction bases with no gene match: 3. CDR3 DNA sequence: TGTGCCAGCAGCTGGATAGCGGGGGCCTACAATGAGCAGTTCTTC. Translating gives CASSWIAGAYNEQFF.

The rearrangement links TRBV5-1 to TRBJ2-7; D uncertain. This CDR3 region has 16 residues. Germline CDR1 is SGHRS and CDR2 is YFSETQ. Trimming took 1 base from V and 3 from J, leaving 17 bases between them. CDR3 sequence: CASSLRSPRSGYEQYF. The CDR3 DNA is TGCGCCAGCAGCTTGAGGTCTCCCCGATCAGGCTACGAGCAGTACTTC. Variable domain in full (rest from reference TRBV5-1 and TRBJ2-7): KAGVTQTPRYLIKTRGQQVTLSCSPISGHRSVSWYQQTPGQGLQFLFEYFSETQRNKGNFPGRFSGRQFSNSRSEMNVSTLELGDSALYLCASSLRSPRSGYEQYFGPGTRLTVT.

This rearrangement joins TRBV28 to TRBJ1-2; 7 bases align to TRBD1. This CDR3 has 14 amino acids. Germline lookup yields CDR1 MDHEN and CDR2 SYDVKM. V shed 7 bases and J 4 bases; nucleotides not matched to a gene: 9. The CDR3 region has the DNA TGTGCCAGCAACTTACAGGGGATCGGCTATGGCTACACCTTC. It yields the protein CASNLQGIGYGYTF.

The gene calls are TRBV29-1 and TRBJ2-7; D remains unclear. Germline loops: CDR1 SQVTM, CDR2 ANQGSEA. Trimming shortened V by 6 bases and J by 1 base, and 10 bases separated the two germline ends. The CDR3 length is 12 residues. CDR3 region: CSVHLASYEQYF. CDR3 DNA: TGCAGCGTCCACTTGGCGTCCTACGAGCAGTACTTC.

The chain carries TRBV29-1 and TRBJ2-7, with 9 bases lining up with TRBD1. Germline values: CDR1 SQVTM, CDR2 ANQGSEA. The CDR3 sequence is 12 residues long. Unmatched junction bases numbered 6, after V lost 5 bases and J lost 7 bases. The CDR3 is CSVSGQGREQYF. DNA of the CDR3: TGCAGCGTTTCGGGACAGGGTAGGGAGCAGTACTTC.

In this sample, this clonotype turned up once. The chain employs TRBV12-3 or TRBV12-4 and TRBJ1-1, with 11 bases identical to TRBD1. CDR3 size: 14 residues. V was pared by 6 bases and J by 5 bases, with 5 bases of the junction left unmatched. The CDR3 here is CASRGTGGGTEAFF. The DNA of the CDR3 is TGTGCCAGCAGGGGGACAGGGGGAGGGACTGAAGCTTTCTTT.

The chain couples TRBV19 to TRBJ2-1, with a weak D call TRBD2 (5 bases). The CDR3 runs 13 residues. V was trimmed by 9 bases and J by 5 bases, leaving 14 bases between them. Germline V lookup: CDR1 LNHDA, CDR2 SQIVND (reference sequence). CDR3 nucleotides: TGTGCCAGCCAACCGGAGGCCCACAATGAGCAGTTCTTC. Its protein is CASQPEAHNEQFF.

V is TRBV25-1 and J is TRBJ2-1; perhaps TRBD1 as D (6 bases). Trimming removed 1 base at V and 3 bases at J, with 10 bases between. The CDR3 runs 15 residues. Germline CDR1 MGHDK, CDR2 SYGVNS. CDR3 loop: CASSEFRGDYNEQFF. The CDR3 nucleotides are TGTGCCAGCAGTGAATTCAGGGGCGACTACAATGAGCAGTTCTTC. Variable domain in full (rest from reference TRBV25-1 and TRBJ2-1): EADIYQTPRYLVIGTGKKITLECSQTMGHDKMYWYQQDPGMELHLIHYSYGVNSTEKGDLSSESTVSRIRTEHFPLTLESARPSHTSQYLCASSEFRGDYNEQFFGPGTRLTVL.

V usage is TRBV5-6 and J usage is TRBJ1-2; TRBD1 matches 10 bases. Looked up from germline, CDR1 is SGHDT and CDR2 is YYEEEE. V was pared by 1 base and J by 8 bases, with 8 bases of the junction left unmatched. This CDR3 has 15 residues. The CDR3 loop reads CASSLLGTGERGYTF. CDR3 DNA sequence: TGTGCCAGCAGCTTGCTCGGGACAGGGGAAAGGGGCTACACCTTC.

The chain joins TRBV3-1 to TRBJ1-1; D remains ambiguous. Germline lookup yields CDR1 LGHDT and CDR2 YNNKEL (reference sequence). CDR3 length: 13 residues. V was pared by 1 base and J by 5 bases, with 8 bases between. Here the CDR3 reads CASSQGEGTEAFF. The CDR3 DNA reads as TGTGCCAGCAGCCAAGGCGAGGGAACTGAAGCTTTCTTT.

The chain is built from TRBV12-3 or TRBV12-4 and TRBJ2-1, with D hard to call. V was pared by 5 bases and J by 9 bases, with 17 bases between. The CDR3 runs 14 residues. CDR3 sequence: CASSPGLPSSEQFF. CDR3 bases: TGTGCCAGCAGTCCGGGCCTCCCCAGCAGTGAGCAGTTCTTC.

The CDR3 loop reads CSVLGQGAYNEQFF. CDR3 nucleotide sequence: TGCAGCGTTTTGGGACAGGGGGCGTACAATGAGCAGTTCTTC. The genes are TRBV29-1 and TRBJ2-1; 12 nucleotides align to TRBD1. The CDR3 covers 14 residues. V was clipped by 5 bases and J by 4 bases; unmatched bases: 3. Germline-derived CDR1 and CDR2 are SQVTM and ANQGSEA.

This chain links TRBV29-1 with TRBJ1-5; no firm D call. This CDR3 spans 13 amino acids. V was pared by 7 bases and J by 3 bases, with 13 bases between. The germline V gene encodes CDR1 SQVTM and CDR2 ANQGSEA. CDR3 DNA: TGCAGCGCGCGGTCGGGGAACAATCAGCCCCAGCATTTT. This codes for CSARSGNNQPQHF.

The rearrangement uses TRBV29-1 and TRBJ2-2, with 10 positions matching TRBD1. The V segment lost 4 bases and the J segment 4 bases; nucleotides outside the gene matches: 9. Germline CDR1 reads SQVTM; CDR2 reads ANQGSEA. There are 16 residues in the CDR3. Here the CDR3 DNA reads TGCAGCGTTGCACGGACAGGGGGAGTGAGCACCGGGGAGCTGTTTTTT. It codes for CSVARTGGVSTGELFF.

This clonotype appeared a single time. The chain employs TRBV27 and TRBJ2-3; D is ambiguous. The CDR3 covers 13 residues. Germline V gene data show CDR1 as MNHEY and CDR2 as SMNVEV (reference sequence). The V end was cut by 3 bases, the J end by 3 bases, with 7 bases between. CDR3 nucleotide sequence: TGTGCCAGCAGTTTCAGAAGAACAGATACGCAGTATTTT. Translation gives CASSFRRTDTQYF.

The chain recombines TRBV20-1 with TRBJ2-7; perhaps D is TRBD1 or TRBD2 (7 bases each). Germline V CDR1 and CDR2: DFQATT, SNEGSKA (reference sequence). The V end was cut by 7 bases, the J end by 4 bases, with 17 bases between. The CDR3 runs 13 residues. CDR3 sequence reads: CSVQGEGSYEQYF. In nucleotides, the CDR3 is TGCAGTGTCCAGGGGGAGGGCTCATACGAGCAGTACTTC.